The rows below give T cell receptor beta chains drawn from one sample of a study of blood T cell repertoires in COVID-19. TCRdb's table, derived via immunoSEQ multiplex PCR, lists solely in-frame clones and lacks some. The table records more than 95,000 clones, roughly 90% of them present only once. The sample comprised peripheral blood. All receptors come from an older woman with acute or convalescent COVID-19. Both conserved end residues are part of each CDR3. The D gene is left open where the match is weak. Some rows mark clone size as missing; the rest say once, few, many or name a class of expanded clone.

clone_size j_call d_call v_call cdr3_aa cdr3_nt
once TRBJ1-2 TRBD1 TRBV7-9 CASSPDRGQIRGYTF TGTGCCAGCAGCCCCGACAGGGGGCAAATACGGGGCTACACCTTC
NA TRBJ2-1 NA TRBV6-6 CASGVAAYNEQFF TGTGCCAGCGGAGTAGCGGCTTACAATGAGCAGTTCTTC
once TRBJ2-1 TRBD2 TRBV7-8 CASSPPGGRAADEQFF TGTGCCAGCAGCCCGCCGGGGGGGAGGGCCGCCGATGAGCAGTTCTTC
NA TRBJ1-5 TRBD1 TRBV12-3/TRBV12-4 CASSSDRLLPQHF TGTGCCAGCAGCTCGGACAGGCTCTTGCCCCAGCATTTT
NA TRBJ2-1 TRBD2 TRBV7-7 CASSSGRAAGNEQFF TGTGCTAGCAGTTCTGGGAGGGCCGCGGGGAATGAGCAGTTCTTC
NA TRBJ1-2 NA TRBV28 CASSLPHSYGYTF TGTGCCAGCAGTTTACCCCATAGCTATGGCTACACCTTC
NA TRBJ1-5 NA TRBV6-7 CASSYFRGGYSNQPQHF TGTGCCAGCAGTTACTTCAGGGGAGGGTATAGCAATCAGCCCCAGCATTTT
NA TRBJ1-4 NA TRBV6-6 CASRGATGTNEKLFF TGTGCCAGCAGGGGGGCCACAGGGACTAATGAAAAACTGTTTTTT
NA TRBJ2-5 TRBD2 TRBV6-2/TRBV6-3 CASSWEREGQETQYF TGTGCCAGCAGTTGGGAGCGGGAGGGCCAAGAGACCCAGTACTTC
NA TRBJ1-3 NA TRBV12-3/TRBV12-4 CASSLGLVNTIYF TGTGCCAGCAGTCTGGGGCTGGTAAACACCATATATTTT
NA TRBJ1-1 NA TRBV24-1 CATRPGTGNTEAFF TGTGCCACCAGGCCGGGAACGGGGAACACTGAAGCTTTCTTT
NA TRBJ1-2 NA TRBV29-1 CSVRGANYGYTF TGCAGCGTCCGCGGAGCTAACTATGGCTACACCTTC
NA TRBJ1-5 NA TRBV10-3 CAIAAERGNQPQHF TGTGCCATCGCCGCGGAGCGCGGCAATCAGCCCCAGCATTTT
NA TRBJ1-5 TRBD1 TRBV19 CASSPGTGVLIVNQPQHF TGTGCCAGTAGTCCCGGGACAGGGGTTTTAATTGTCAATCAGCCCCAGCATTTT
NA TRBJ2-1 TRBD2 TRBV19 CASTGLSSGTNEQFF TGTGCCAGTACCGGGTTGTCTAGCGGGACAAATGAGCAGTTCTTC
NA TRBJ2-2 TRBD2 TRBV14 CASSRSAGANTGELFF TGTGCCAGCAGCCGATCAGCGGGAGCGAACACCGGGGAGCTGTTTTTT
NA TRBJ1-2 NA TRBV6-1 CASSEAARSGGYTF TGTGCCAGCAGTGAAGCGGCAAGGTCGGGAGGCTACACCTTC
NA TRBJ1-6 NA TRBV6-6 CASSGLGGINSPLHF TGTGCCAGCAGTGGCCTGGGGGGGATTAATTCACCCCTCCACTTT
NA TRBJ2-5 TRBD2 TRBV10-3 CAISESSGLQETQYF TGTGCCATCAGTGAATCTAGCGGACTACAAGAGACCCAGTACTTC
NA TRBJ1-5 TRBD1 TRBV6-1 CASSEWTGGRQPQHF TGTGCCAGCAGTGAATGGACAGGGGGACGTCAGCCCCAGCATTTT
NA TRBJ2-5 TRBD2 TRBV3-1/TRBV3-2 CASSPWTSGSSRETQYF TGTGCCAGCAGCCCCTGGACTAGCGGGAGCAGTAGAGAGACCCAGTACTTC
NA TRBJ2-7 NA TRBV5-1 CASSFRSGYEQYF TGCGCCAGCAGCTTCCGTTCCGGCTACGAGCAGTACTTC
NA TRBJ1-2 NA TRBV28 CASAGGAPYGYTF TGTGCCAGCGCCGGGGGGGCCCCATATGGCTACACCTTC
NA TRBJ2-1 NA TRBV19 CASSMYWAGSYNEQFF TGTGCCAGTAGTATGTACTGGGCGGGAAGCTACAATGAGCAGTTCTTC
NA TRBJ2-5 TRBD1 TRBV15 CATRTTGGVGETQYF TGTGCCACCAGGACGACAGGGGGTGTTGGGGAGACCCAGTACTTC
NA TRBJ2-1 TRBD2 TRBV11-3 CASSFGIAGGRGQFF TGTGCCAGCAGCTTCGGAATAGCGGGAGGGAGAGGGCAGTTCTTC
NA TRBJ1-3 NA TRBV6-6 CASIDSRNTIYF TGTGCCAGCATCGACAGCAGAAACACCATATATTTT
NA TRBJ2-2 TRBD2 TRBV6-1 CASSVFLAGGSANTGELFF TGTGCCAGCAGTGTCTTCCTAGCGGGCGGGAGCGCGAACACCGGGGAGCTGTTTTTT
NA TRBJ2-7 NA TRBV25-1 CASSGDPGIVTEQYF TGTGCCAGCAGTGGAGATCCGGGAATAGTTACCGAGCAGTACTTC
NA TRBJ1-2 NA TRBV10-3 CAISEYQDYGYTF TGTGCCATCAGTGAATACCAGGACTATGGCTACACCTTC
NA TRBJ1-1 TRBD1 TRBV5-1 CASSPGDSHEAFF TGCGCCAGCAGCCCGGGGGACAGCCATGAAGCTTTCTTT
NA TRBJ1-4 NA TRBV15 CATSRDNSNYEKLFF TGTGCCACCAGCAGAGATAATTCGAACTATGAAAAACTGTTTTTT
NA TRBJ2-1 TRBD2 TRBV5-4 CASSPLAGARNEQFF TGTGCCAGCAGCCCACTAGCGGGAGCCCGAAATGAGCAGTTCTTC
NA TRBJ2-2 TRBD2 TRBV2 CASKREGDGELFF TGTGCCAGCAAGCGGGAGGGAGACGGGGAGCTGTTTTTT
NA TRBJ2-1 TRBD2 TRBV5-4 CASSIAGDLYNEQFF TGTGCCAGCAGCATAGCGGGAGATCTATACAATGAGCAGTTCTTC
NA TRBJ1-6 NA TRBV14 CASSQELSSSPLHF TGTGCCAGCAGCCAAGAACTAAGCTCTTCACCCCTCCACTTT
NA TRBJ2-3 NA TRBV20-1 CSARGPDTQYF TGCAGTGCTAGAGGGCCAGATACGCAGTATTTT
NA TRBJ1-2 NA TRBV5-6 CASSGTRSGGYTF TGTGCCAGCAGCGGGACAAGATCGGGAGGCTACACCTTC
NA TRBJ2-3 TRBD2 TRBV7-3 CASSLLAGTSTDTQYF TGTGCCAGCAGCTTACTAGCGGGAACTAGCACAGATACGCAGTATTTT
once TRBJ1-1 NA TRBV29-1 CSVESGAEAFF TGCAGCGTCGAAAGCGGGGCTGAAGCTTTCTTT
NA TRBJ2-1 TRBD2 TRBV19 CASSTRAPLTSGRGNEQFF TGTGCCAGTAGTACCCGAGCCCCCCTGACTAGCGGGAGGGGAAATGAGCAGTTCTTC
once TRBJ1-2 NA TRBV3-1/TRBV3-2 CASSQERQGNGYTF TGTGCCAGCAGCCAAGAGCGCCAGGGGAATGGCTACACCTTC
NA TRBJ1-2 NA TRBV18 CASSSTMVANYGYTF TGTGCCAGCTCATCCACCATGGTAGCTAACTATGGCTACACCTTC
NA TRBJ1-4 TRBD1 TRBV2 CASTIPGQGVTFATNEKLFF TGTGCCAGCACCATTCCTGGACAGGGGGTGACCTTTGCAACTAATGAAAAACTGTTTTTT
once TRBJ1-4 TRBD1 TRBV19 CASKGDRSEKLFF TGTGCCAGTAAGGGGGACAGGTCCGAAAAACTGTTTTTT
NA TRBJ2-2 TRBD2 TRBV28 CASSFLRVSGTNTGELFF TGTGCCAGCAGTTTCCTAAGGGTCAGCGGGACGAACACCGGGGAGCTGTTTTTT
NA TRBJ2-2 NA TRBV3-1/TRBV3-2 CASSPASTGELFF TGTGCCAGCAGCCCCGCTAGCACCGGGGAGCTGTTTTTT
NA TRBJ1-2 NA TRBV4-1 CASSPEGGGRGYTF TGCGCCAGCAGCCCAGAGGGGGGTGGACGGGGCTACACCTTC
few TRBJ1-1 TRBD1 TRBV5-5 CASSLVSGRGQTKVTEAFF TGTGCCAGCAGCTTGGTGTCGGGCAGGGGGCAAACGAAGGTCACTGAAGCTTTCTTT
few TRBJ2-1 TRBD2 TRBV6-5 CASSSSGGHNEQFF TGTGCCAGCAGTAGTAGCGGGGGCCACAATGAGCAGTTCTTC
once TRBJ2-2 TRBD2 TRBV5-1 CASSGLVVGELFF TGCGCCAGCAGCGGACTAGTGGTCGGGGAGCTGTTTTTT
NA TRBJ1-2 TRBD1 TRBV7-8 CASSLRPVTGGFYGYTF TGTGCCAGCAGCTTAAGGCCCGTGACAGGGGGATTCTATGGCTACACCTTC
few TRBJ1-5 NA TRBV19 CASSIVASGAQPQHF TGTGCCAGTAGTATAGTGGCCAGTGGGGCTCAGCCCCAGCATTTT
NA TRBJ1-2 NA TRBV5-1 CASSGDSNYGYTF TGCGCCAGCAGCGGTGACAGCAACTATGGCTACACCTTC
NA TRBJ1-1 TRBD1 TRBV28 CASSAWGDSNTEAFF TGTGCCAGCAGTGCATGGGGGGACAGTAACACTGAAGCTTTCTTT
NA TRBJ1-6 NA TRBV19 CASSYSQGNNSPLHF TGTGCCAGTAGTTACTCACAGGGAAATAATTCACCCCTCCACTTT
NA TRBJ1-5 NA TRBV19 CASSILGLDTTGNQPQHF TGTGCCAGTAGTATACTTGGCCTGGATACCACAGGCAATCAGCCCCAGCATTTT
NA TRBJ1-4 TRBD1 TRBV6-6 CASSPGTGAPLNEKLFF TGTGCCAGCAGTCCAGGGACAGGGGCTCCTTTAAATGAAAAACTGTTTTTT
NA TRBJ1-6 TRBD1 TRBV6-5 CASSRDRDNSPLHF TGTGCCAGCTCCCGGGACAGGGATAATTCACCCCTCCACTTT